A single sample is the source of the 12 T cell receptor beta chains below, sequenced in a study of blood T cells in healthy people across ages. For the second PCR, which ran for 7 to 11 cycles, a sample-barcoded 5' primer and a J-beta primer mix were used. TCRdb re-called the 5' RACE reads with MiXCR, one entry per CDR3 protein. Of roughly 800,000 distinct CDR3 sequences in the sample, less than 70% are singletons; the top ten hold around 41%. The sequencing input was blood. The receptor source for this set is an elderly man in good health.

In its sample, this clonotype was seen a few times. This CDR3 reads CASSLTSGSFTDTQYF. As DNA, the CDR3 is TGTGCCAGCAGTTTGACTAGCGGGAGCTTCACAGATACGCAGTATTTT. This sequence joins TRBV12-3 or TRBV12-4 and TRBJ2-3, with 12 bases aligning to TRBD2. V gave up 3 bases and J gave up 2 bases; unmatched junction bases: 3. The CDR3 runs 16 residues.

This chain joins TRBV20-1 and TRBJ2-6, with D perhaps matching TRBD1 (6 bases). The ends were cut back, 8 bases at V and 0 bases at J, with 17 bases in the middle. Germline CDR1 and CDR2: DFQATT and SNEGSKA (reference sequence). The CDR3 is 16 amino acids. CDR3 amino acids: CSMLGSGDSGANVLTF. The CDR3 nucleotides are TGCAGTATGTTGGGTTCAGGGGACTCTGGGGCCAACGTCCTGACTTTC.

This chain uses TRBV18 with TRBJ1-6; 7 nucleotides align to TRBD1. CDR1 KGHSH and CDR2 LQKENI come from the germline V gene. V lost 3 bases, J lost 5 bases, and 13 bases stayed unmatched. The CDR3 spans 18 residues. The CDR3 protein is CASSPAGQQGYNNSPLHF. CDR3 nucleotide sequence: TGTGCCAGCTCACCTGCGGGACAACAGGGGTACAATAATTCACCCCTCCACTTT.

V usage is TRBV7-9 and J usage is TRBJ2-1; D is perhaps TRBD2 (6 bases). With the DNA end fitting TRBJ2-7 better, the J assignment may be wrong. The length of the CDR3 is 15 residues. Per the germline V gene, CDR1 is SEHNR and CDR2 is FQNEAQ (reference sequence). Written as DNA, the CDR3 is TGTGCCAGCAGCGGCGGGGCGGCCTCCTACAATGAGCAGTACTTC. Translated, it gives CASSGGAASYNEQYF.

This clonotype was detected a few times. The V call is TRBV5-6, the J call TRBJ2-5; D call uncertain. The CDR3 is 14 residues long. The V gene lost 0 bases and the J gene lost 7 bases, with 13 bases spanning the gap. The germline V gene has CDR1 SGHDT and CDR2 YYEEEE. The CDR3 DNA sequence: TGTGCCAGCAGCTTGGGAGACTTAGAGGCGACCCAGTACTTC. As protein: CASSLGDLEATQYF.

The V and J genes are TRBV6-5 and TRBJ2-3, with a possible D match to TRBD2 (5 bases). This CDR3 is 15 amino acids long. Germline CDR1 reads MNHEY; CDR2 reads SVGAGI. The V gene lost 6 bases and the J gene lost 6 bases, with 19 bases spanning the gap. CDR3 DNA: TGTGCCAGCAGCGCTTCGCCCAGCGGCCGGGATACGCAGTATTTT. The encoded protein is CASSASPSGRDTQYF.

This clonotype has just a few counts. The V gene is TRBV7-2, the J gene TRBJ1-2; D uncertain. CDR3 size: 15 residues. Germline V gene sequence: CDR1 SGHTA, CDR2 FQGNSA. The V and J ends lost 1 base and 5 bases respectively, with 14 bases between them. CDR3 sequence: CASSLVQAAEYGYTF. CDR3 sequence (DNA): TGTGCCAGCAGCTTAGTTCAGGCTGCAGAATATGGCTACACCTTC.

As DNA, the CDR3 is TGTGCCAGCAGCGTACCGGGACGGAGCTCCTACGAGCAGTACTTC. As protein: CASSVPGRSSYEQYF. The rearrangement joins TRBV7-9 to TRBJ2-7; D is perhaps TRBD1 or TRBD2 (5 bases each). V was trimmed by 5 bases and J by 0 bases, leaving 14 bases between them. CDR1 and CDR2 (germline): SEHNR, FQNEAQ (reference sequence). CDR3 length: 15 amino acids.

This chain joins TRBV7-2 and TRBJ2-3, with D possibly matching TRBD2 (6 bases). The CDR3 is 15 residues long. Germline V lookup: CDR1 SGHTA, CDR2 FQGNSA. V was cut by 5 bases and J by 2 bases, with 14 bases left in between. CDR3 sequence reads: CASSPMSGFTDTQYF. CDR3 sequence (DNA): TGTGCCAGCAGCCCGATGAGCGGGTTCACAGATACGCAGTATTTT.

The gene calls are TRBV20-1 and TRBJ1-5, with D maybe TRBD1 (5 bases). V dropped 5 bases and J dropped 4 bases, with 12 bases sitting between them. Germline-derived CDR1 and CDR2 are DFQATT and SNEGSKA (reference sequence). The CDR3 runs 13 residues. CDR3 coding DNA: TGCAGTGCTGGGGACGGGCCTAATCAGCCCCAGCATTTT. This encodes CSAGDGPNQPQHF.

The gene calls are TRBV7-8 and TRBJ1-2, with a weak D call TRBD1 (6 bases). CDR1 is SGHVS and CDR2 is FQNEAQ in the germline V gene. Trimming shortened V by 5 bases and J by 10 bases, and 17 bases separated the two germline ends. The CDR3 has 13 amino acids. CDR3 sequence reads: CASSPDGQSIYTF. The CDR3 DNA reads as TGTGCCAGCAGCCCCGACGGACAGTCGATCTACACCTTC.

This clonotype came up a few times. The rearrangement joins TRBV11-2 to TRBJ2-5; TRBD2 matches 7 bases. This CDR3 is 14 amino acids long. In germline, CDR1 is SGHAT, CDR2 FQNNGV. The junction had 7 bases not matched to a gene; V was cut back by 4 bases and J by 5 bases. The CDR3 reads CASSYLAGGETQYF. Written as DNA, the CDR3 is TGTGCCAGCAGCTACTTAGCGGGCGGGGAGACCCAGTACTTC.